The 3 T cell receptor beta chains given below trace back to one sample, sequenced in a study of cytomegalovirus exposure and HLA in healthy donors. Primers included in the PCR were 60 Vbeta and 13 Jbeta primers. Profiled with immunoSEQ multiplex PCR; TCRdb holds only in-frame clones, not every one. In the table there are fewer than 60,000 clones, 60% to 80% of which are singletons. The sequencing sample was made of PBMCs. Source of these receptors: a woman in her thirties or forties in good health and CMV-seropositive.

V and J are TRBV19 and TRBJ2-7; D is perhaps TRBD2 (7 bases). The V gene's germline CDR1 is LNHDA and CDR2 SQIVND (reference sequence). Trimming stripped 3 bases from V and 6 bases from J, with 9 bases between. The length of the CDR3 is 12 residues. The CDR3 DNA sequence: TGTGCCAGTAGTATCGGGGGGCCCGAGCAGTACTTC. This translates into CASSIGGPEQYF. The full variable domain, in which reference TRBV19 and TRBJ2-7 provide the parts outside the CDR3, is DGGITQSPKYLFRKEGQNVTLSCEQNLNHDAMYWYRQDPGQGLRLIYYSQIVNDFQKGDIAEGYSVSREKKESFPLTVTSAQKNPTAFYLCASSIGGPEQYFGPGTRLTVT.

This rearrangement joins TRBV21-1 to TRBJ2-7; the table gives TRBD2 as D, unverified against the DNA. TRBV21-1 counts as a pseudogene. The CDR3 extends over 14 amino acids. The CDR3 reads CASSKKAGTYEQYF. The CDR3 DNA follows: TGTGCCAGCAGCAAAAAAGCGGGGACCTACGAGCAGTACTTC.

This chain uses TRBV9 with TRBJ1-1; 12 bases match TRBD1. The CDR3 covers 15 residues. Looked up from germline, CDR1 is SGDLS and CDR2 is YYNGEE. After removal of 4 bases from V and 4 bases from J, the junction contained 5 bases not matched to a gene. CDR3 sequence: CASSLGTGGFTEAFF. Written as DNA, the CDR3 is TGTGCCAGCAGCCTCGGGACAGGGGGCTTCACTGAAGCTTTCTTT.